Listed below are T cell receptor beta chains from one sample, sequenced in a study of blood T cell repertoires in COVID-19. Using immunoSEQ multiplex PCR, the repertoire was profiled, and TCRdb retains in-frame clones only, with some absent. The sample contains fewer than 200,000 clones, around 87% of which appear only once. The sequencing sample was made of peripheral blood. All receptors come from a man in his forties with active or convalescent COVID-19. Both conserved end residues are part of each CDR3. A D gene is named only where the DNA matches it firmly. A row's size may be missing; if present it is once, few, many or a size class.

clone_size	v_call	j_call	d_call	cdr3_nt	cdr3_aa
once	TRBV2	TRBJ2-3	TRBD2	TGTGCCAGCAGGATGGGGACTAGCGGGGGCGCCACAGATACGCAGTATTTT	CASRMGTSGGATDTQYF
.	TRBV7-2	TRBJ1-3	.	TGTGCCAGCAGCCTCGACAACGTCTCTGGAAACACCATATATTTT	CASSLDNVSGNTIYF
few	TRBV7-2	TRBJ2-5	.	TGTGCCAGCAGCACCGACAGGTACCAAGAGACCCAGTACTTC	CASSTDRYQETQYF
.	TRBV18	TRBJ1-2	.	TGTGCCAGCTCAGTGGACAGCTCATATGGCTACACCTTC	CASSVDSSYGYTF
.	TRBV30	TRBJ2-6	TRBD1	TGTGCCTGGAGCACAGGGGGGAACTCTGGGGCCAACGTCCTGACTTTC	CAWSTGGNSGANVLTF
.	TRBV10-3	TRBJ2-2	TRBD1	TGTGCCATCAGTGAGGGGACAGGGGGTCCCGGGGAGCTGTTTTTT	CAISEGTGGPGELFF
.	TRBV9	TRBJ1-2	TRBD1	TGTGCCAGCACCAAGAGGGACAGGGGGCAAGGCTACACCTTC	CASTKRDRGQGYTF
.	TRBV6-5	TRBJ1-1	.	TGTGCCAGCACCACCGCGGGGGGCGGCACTGAAGCTTTCTTT	CASTTAGGGTEAFF
.	TRBV6-5	TRBJ1-2	.	TGTGCCAGCAGTTACTCGGGGGGGTATGGCTACACCTTC	CASSYSGGYGYTF
.	TRBV19	TRBJ1-1	.	TGTGCCAGTAGTCATACAGGGCCCGCTGAAGCTTTCTTT	CASSHTGPAEAFF
.	TRBV2	TRBJ1-2	.	TGTGCCAGCAGTGTCAGGACAACTTCTAACTATGGCTACACCTTC	CASSVRTTSNYGYTF
.	TRBV6-4	TRBJ2-1	TRBD2	TGTGCCAGCAGTGACAACGGGGGGGCTCCCGACAATGAGCAGTTCTTC	CASSDNGGAPDNEQFF
.	TRBV7-6	TRBJ1-6	.	TGTGCCAGCAGCTTTAGGCCCAGGGCTGTCTATAATTCACCCCTCCACTTT	CASSFRPRAVYNSPLHF
.	TRBV6-5	TRBJ1-4	TRBD1	TGTGCCAGCAGTTCGACTGCCGGGACAGGGAATGAAAAACTGTTTTTT	CASSSTAGTGNEKLFF
.	TRBV5-6	TRBJ1-5	.	TGTGCCAGCAGCTTGTCCGGGTATAGCAATCAGCCCCAGCATTTT	CASSLSGYSNQPQHF
.	TRBV4-1	TRBJ2-3	TRBD1	TGCGCCAGCAGCCTCCGGACAGGTGGGACAGATACGCAGTATTTT	CASSLRTGGTDTQYF
once	TRBV15	TRBJ1-2	TRBD1	TGTGCCACCAGCAGTCGGACAGGGCAGGGCTACACCTTC	CATSSRTGQGYTF
.	TRBV4-1	TRBJ1-5	TRBD1	TGCGCCAGCAGCCAAGAGGGGACAGGGGGGAATCAGCCCCAGCATTTT	CASSQEGTGGNQPQHF
.	TRBV7-3	TRBJ2-2	.	TGTGCCAGCAGCTTAACGCCGCCTTCTAAGGGGGAGCTGTTTTTT	CASSLTPPSKGELFF
.	TRBV6-5	TRBJ2-4	.	TGTGCCAGCAGTTACACAGATAGGATAGCCAAAAACATTCAGTACTTC	CASSYTDRIAKNIQYF
.	TRBV15	TRBJ2-4	TRBD2	TGTACCACCAGCAGCCCCATCCGTGCGGGGGACAAAAACATTCAGTACTTC	CTTSSPIRAGDKNIQYF
.	TRBV19	TRBJ2-5	.	TGTGCCAGTAGTATGCCCATAGGATCCCTCAGGTCGTACCAAGAGACCCAGTACTTC	CASSMPIGSLRSYQETQYF